A single sample is the source of the 23 T cell receptor beta chains below, sequenced in a study of shared clonotypes between healthy human individuals. Repertoires were generated with immunoSEQ multiplex PCR, while TCRdb's copy carries only in-frame clones and drops some. This table holds 2,500,000 or so clones, around nine tenths found once. Specimen: naive CD4+ T cells sorted from blood. Subset here: CD45RA+ positively selected. Every receptor here comes from a man in his late teens or twenties in good health.

The rearrangement uses TRBV5-8 and TRBJ2-6; 8 nucleotides line up with TRBD1. V trimming: 1 base; J trimming: 2 bases; junction bases outside the gene matches: 2. The CDR3 extends over 16 amino acids. Germline assignment: CDR1 SGHTS and CDR2 YDEGEE. DNA for the CDR3: TGTGCCAGCAGCTTGAAGGACAGGGCTGGGGCCAACGTCCTGACTTTC. Encoded protein: CASSLKDRAGANVLTF.

The chain links TRBV10-2 to TRBJ1-5; a possible D gene is TRBD1 (6 bases). This CDR3 has 15 amino acids. Trimming took 2 bases from V and 1 from J, leaving 9 bases between them. The germline V gene encodes CDR1 WSHSY and CDR2 SAAADI. CDR3 protein: CASSEGGASNQPQHF. The CDR3 DNA reads as TGCGCCAGCAGTGAGGGGGGGGCAAGCAATCAGCCCCAGCATTTT.

V and J are TRBV11-2 and TRBJ1-2; D might be TRBD1 (6 bases). This CDR3 is 13 amino acids long. The V end was cut by 5 bases, the J end by 7 bases, with 14 bases between. Looked up from germline, CDR1 is SGHAT and CDR2 is FQNNGV. The CDR3 protein is CASSQGTRGGYTF. The CDR3, as DNA: TGTGCCAGCAGCCAGGGGACTCGAGGTGGCTACACCTTC.

This chain links TRBV2 with TRBJ2-2; the match to TRBD2 covers 10 bases. CDR3 length: 16 residues. Losses at the gene ends were 5 bases for V and 5 bases for J; bases not matched to a gene: 8. In germline, CDR1 is SNHLY, CDR2 FYNNEI. The DNA for the CDR3 is TGTGCCAGCAGTAACGAACTAGCGGGACTAACCGGGGAGCTGTTTTTT. Amino acid sequence: CASSNELAGLTGELFF.

The CDR3 bases are TGTGCCAGCAGTGAAGATGGGGGAGACCCCTACGAGCAGTACTTC. This sequence encodes CASSEDGGDPYEQYF. V is TRBV2 and J is TRBJ2-7; tentatively, D is TRBD1 or TRBD2 (5 bases each). The germline CDR1 and CDR2 sequences are SNHLY and FYNNEI. Trimming cost V 1 base and J 2 bases, with 12 bases left between them. CDR3 length equals 15 residues.

This clone was seen once. This chain uses TRBV28 with TRBJ1-1; D call uncertain. Germline V lookup: CDR1 MDHEN, CDR2 SYDVKM. CDR3 length equals 14 residues. The V gene lost 3 bases and the J gene lost 9 bases, with 17 bases spanning the gap. The CDR3 reads CASSLAGPRLKAFF. The CDR3, as DNA: TGTGCCAGCAGTTTGGCCGGGCCCCGCCTGAAAGCTTTCTTT.

The V gene is TRBV29-1, the J gene TRBJ2-3, with D possibly TRBD2 on 5 matching bases. The germline V gene has CDR1 SQVTM and CDR2 ANQGSEA. The ends were cut back, 3 bases at V and 4 bases at J, with 8 bases in the middle. CDR3 length equals 12 residues. As DNA, the CDR3 is TGCAGCGTTGACCTTAGCGCAGATACGCAGTATTTT. Translated: CSVDLSADTQYF.

The chain links TRBV2 to TRBJ2-7; tentative D call: TRBD2 (5 bases). Trimming stripped 2 bases from V and 7 bases from J, with 9 bases between. CDR1 SNHLY and CDR2 FYNNEI come from the germline V gene. The CDR3 is made up of 12 amino acids. The CDR3 sequence: CASSENSGEQYF. For the CDR3, the DNA is TGTGCCAGCAGTGAAAATTCGGGGGAGCAGTACTTC.

The genes are TRBV5-4 and TRBJ2-7; 10 nucleotides match TRBD1. The V and J ends lost 4 bases and 3 bases, in that order; junction bases with no gene match: 4. This CDR3 is built from 14 residues. Germline V lookup: CDR1 SGHNT, CDR2 YYREEE (reference sequence). The CDR3 is CASSRGQGIYEQYF. DNA of the CDR3: TGTGCCAGCAGCCGGGGACAGGGGATCTACGAGCAGTACTTC.

V is TRBV15 and J is TRBJ2-7; perhaps TRBD1 as D (5 bases). The V end lost 1 base, the J end lost 0 bases, and 10 bases lay between the germline ends. CDR1 and CDR2 from the germline V gene are LNHNV and YYDKDF (reference sequence). The CDR3 is made up of 15 amino acids. In nucleotides, the CDR3 is TGTGCCACCAGCAGAGGTGGGGCACTCTCCTACGAGCAGTACTTC. Amino acids: CATSRGGALSYEQYF.

This clone was detected a few times. This CDR3 reads CASISEDSFYGYTF. The CDR3 DNA reads as TGTGCCAGTATATCCGAGGACAGCTTCTATGGCTACACCTTC. The genes are TRBV7-9 and TRBJ1-2; tentatively, D is TRBD1 (6 bases). Germline V gives CDR1 SEHNR, CDR2 FQNEAQ (reference sequence). V lost 9 bases to trimming and J lost 4 bases, with 18 bases between them. This CDR3 contains 14 residues.

This clone was observed a single time. J is TRBJ2-3 and V is TRBV4-1; no firm D call. V lost 5 bases to trimming and J lost 3 bases, with 15 bases between them. Germline assignment: CDR1 MGHRA and CDR2 YSYEKL. The CDR3 covers 15 residues. In DNA form, the CDR3 reads TGCGCCAGCAGCTTATCGACCAGAAGGACAGATACGCAGTATTTT. It yields the protein CASSLSTRRTDTQYF.

The V gene is TRBV2, the J gene TRBJ2-7, with TRBD2 as a possible D gene (5 bases). The CDR3 runs to 14 residues. V was pared by 2 bases and J by 3 bases, with 11 bases between. Germline CDR1 SNHLY, CDR2 FYNNEI. The CDR3 sequence: CASSERRAFYEQYF. The CDR3 coding sequence is TGTGCCAGCAGTGAACGGCGGGCGTTCTACGAGCAGTACTTC.

The CDR3: CASSPHRTPFSGANVLTF. The CDR3 nucleotides read TGTGCCAGCAGCCCTCATCGGACCCCTTTTTCTGGGGCCAACGTCCTGACTTTC. This chain uses TRBV9 with TRBJ2-6; D gene uncertain. Per germline, CDR1 SGDLS and CDR2 YYNGEE. The V and J ends lost 4 bases and 1 base respectively, with 18 bases between them. This CDR3 contains 18 residues.

This CDR3 reads CASSTDRGLAKNIQYF. The CDR3 region has the DNA TGTGCCAGTAGTACAGACAGGGGATTAGCCAAAAACATTCAGTACTTC. This sequence joins TRBV19 and TRBJ2-4; TRBD1 aligns across 8 bases. V was clipped by 4 bases and J by 0 bases; unmatched bases: 5. Looked up from germline, CDR1 is LNHDA and CDR2 is SQIVND (reference sequence). This CDR3 comprises 16 residues.

The gene calls are TRBV11-3 and TRBJ1-2; TRBD1 matches 10 bases. V was pared by 5 bases and J by 7 bases, with 7 bases of the junction left unmatched. Looked up from germline, CDR1 is SGHNT and CDR2 is YENEEA. This CDR3 spans 14 amino acids. In DNA form, the CDR3 reads TGTGCCAGCAGCCAAAGACAGGGGGCAAGTGGCTACACCTTC. Its translation is CASSQRQGASGYTF.

This chain joins TRBV6-1 and TRBJ1-4, with no clear D. The germline V gene encodes CDR1 MNHNS and CDR2 SASEGT. Trimming removed 4 bases from V and 10 bases from J, with 7 bases in between. This CDR3 spans 11 amino acids. CDR3 sequence (DNA): TGTGCCAGCAGTGTCTTGGGAAAACTGTTTTTT. This sequence encodes CASSVLGKLFF.

The chain recombines TRBV5-1 with TRBJ1-3, with D perhaps TRBD1 (6 bases). The CDR3 consists of 15 residues. V was cut by 0 bases and J by 5 bases, with 12 bases left in between. Looked up from germline, CDR1 is SGHRS and CDR2 is YFSETQ. The DNA for the CDR3 is TGCGCCAGCAGCTTGGCCGGGGGGCCAAGAAACACCATATATTTT. Translated: CASSLAGGPRNTIYF.

The CDR3 bases are TGTGCCAGCAGCCCACCGGGACTAGCGGGAGTCGCAGATACGCAGTATTTT. Protein sequence: CASSPPGLAGVADTQYF. The chain employs TRBV5-6 and TRBJ2-3, with 14 bases fitting TRBD2. The CDR3 has 17 residues. Unmatched junction bases numbered 8, after V lost 4 bases and J lost 4 bases. Germline-derived CDR1 and CDR2 are SGHDT and YYEEEE.

This chain joins TRBV18 and TRBJ1-5, with unresolved D. Germline V gene sequence: CDR1 KGHSH, CDR2 LQKENI. CDR3 length equals 14 residues. V gave up 5 bases and J gave up 5 bases, with 13 bases separating them. CDR3 in DNA: TGTGCCAGCTCATCAGGATCTCAGGATCAGCCCCAGCATTTT. It encodes CASSSGSQDQPQHF.

The chain combines TRBV9 with TRBJ2-2; TRBD2 might be the D (6 bases). Germline-derived CDR1 and CDR2 are SGDLS and YYNGEE. V lost 3 bases and J lost 7, with 16 bases in between. There are 15 residues in the CDR3. For the CDR3, the DNA is TGTGCCAGCAGCGCCCCCGGGAGAGTGGTCGGGGAGCTGTTTTTT. This gives the protein CASSAPGRVVGELFF.

The CDR3: CASSLASSPFYNEQFF. The DNA of the CDR3 is TGCGCCAGCAGCTTGGCCAGCAGTCCATTCTACAATGAGCAGTTCTTC. The chain carries TRBV5-1 and TRBJ2-1; D unclear. The CDR3 loop spans 16 amino acids. CDR1 is SGHRS, CDR2 YFSETQ, per germline. V was clipped by 0 bases and J by 3 bases, with 13 bases between them.

The V and J genes are TRBV29-1 and TRBJ1-2; 7 bases align to TRBD1. J gave up 0 bases and V 5 bases, and 3 bases lay outside the gene matches. The CDR3 loop spans 13 amino acids. Germline CDR1 and CDR2: SQVTM and ANQGSEA. The CDR3 spells CSVTGQANYGYTF. CDR3 DNA sequence: TGCAGCGTTACAGGACAGGCTAACTATGGCTACACCTTC.